This entry concerns a single T cell receptor beta chain. This sample is part of a study of T cell clones after liver transplantation. The protocol was immunoSEQ multiplex PCR, while the TCRdb copy is restricted to in-frame clones and leaves out a portion. The sample consists of about 75,000 clones, less than 90% of them appearing once. V lost 5 bases to trimming and J lost 1 base; unmatched junction nucleotides: 5. This CDR3 has 16 amino acids. From germline, CDR1 is SGHTA and CDR2 FQGNSA. The rearrangement uses TRBV7-2 and TRBJ2-5, with 12 bases lining up with TRBD2. The sequence was collected from a human patient who received a liver transplant. Some T cells may possibly be graft donor cells. Specimen: CD4+ T cells from blood, collected roughly 50 months after liver transplant. CDR3 loop: CASSRLAGAPQETQYF. As DNA, the CDR3 is TGTGCCAGCAGCAGACTAGCGGGGGCGCCCCAAGAGACCCAGTACTTC.